This TCR beta chain was documented in a study of regulatory T cells in long-lasting Graves disease (TCRdb year 2021). For the study in its entirety: In the newly diagnosed Graves' disease group, patients had been taking antithyroid drugs for less than 3 months. Persistent Graves' disease patients were compared with newly diagnosed Graves' disease patients by peripheral blood TCR sequencing and RNA sequencing. The study was conducted in China and was registered as a clinical trial. A total of approximately 35 samples underwent TCR sequencing: roughly 13 from persistent and approximately 20 from newly diagnosed Graves' disease patients. Study-wide conclusions, independent of this receptor: The authors noted that the small sample size was a limitation that may lower accuracy. Compared with newly diagnosed patients, persistent Graves' disease patients had lower TCR Shannon entropy and fewer highly expanded clones, which suggests clonal expansion. Only the TCR beta chain was sequenced and analyzed. The study examined only peripheral blood because the primary lesion, thyroid tissue, could not be accessed. Patients with persistent disease shared more public clonotypes (about 2,500) than newly diagnosed patients did (more than 900).

The sample's time point label, decoded: newly diagnosed GD, antithyroid drugs for less than 3 months. RNA was extracted from PBMCs in TRIzol for both TCR sequencing and RNA sequencing. The diagnosis of Graves' disease was made according to American Thyroid Association guidelines. Patients for the study were recruited at an endocrinology department in Xi'an, China. Each patient gave about 8.1 milliliters of peripheral blood, collected in an EDTA anticoagulant tube. Ficoll Paque Plus density gradient separation was used to isolate PBMCs, and no further T cell sorting was done. An Agilent 2100 Bioanalyzer and agarose gel were used to assess RNA quality, and a NanoDrop 2000 was used to measure RNA concentration. Receptors were amplified or captured by multiplex PCR. The sequencer listed for this sample is Illumina HiSeq 4000. CDR3 regions were amplified by Arm-PCR with iRepertoire HTBI primers to construct TCR beta libraries. Before sequencing, the PCR products underwent gel purification. In the source study's methods: Across samples, 62 TRBV and approximately 15 TRBJ segments were identified and used for gene usage analysis of CDR3 amino acid clonotypes. Filtered high-quality paired reads were merged into contigs using COPE and FqMerger. BLAST was used to align contigs to IMGT TRBV, TRBD and TRBJ reference genes, and CDR3 was defined according to IMGT. Clonotypes above 0.1% frequency were classified as highly expanded clones. Shannon entropy was used to measure repertoire diversity, and the Gini coefficient was used to measure V-J evenness. A clonotype was considered public if more than one individual shared it. Clones were called with MiXCR by TCRdb after fastp trimmed the public reads at Q25, and only in-frame beta chains were retained. When rows share a CDR3 protein, they turn into one entry using the most common DNA and genes. TCRdb's processing, not the authors', yielded these V and J calls. This sample comprises about 620,000 distinct CDR3 sequences, about 15% of them detected only once. 18% of the sample rests with the top ten.

Of note for this clonotype: This clone's antigen is unknown. Base qualities are missing; no much larger clone stands one base away.

These sequences were also reported in another study, on T cells in Graves' hyperthyroidism and ophthalmopathy. The second paper states: Stable Graves' hyperthyroidism was defined as no progression to ophthalmopathy during 18 months of follow-up. Hyperthyroidism patients were newly diagnosed, with disease duration under 2 months, and aged 18 to 65 years. The study excluded patients with uncontrolled infections, other autoimmune diseases, pregnancy or lactation. Diagnoses relied on clinical symptoms, serum thyroxine and TRAb, thyroid ultrasound and orbital computed tomography. The first round of RT-PCR for the TCR CDR3 was performed with the HTBI primer set and the Qiagen OneStep RT-PCR kit. Most expanded thyroid clonotypes (frequency above 0.001) were also detected in blood, suggesting blood repertoires may reflect thyroid immune responses. A 13 V-J signature model separated ophthalmopathy from stable hyperthyroidism, with roughly 88% sensitivity and 81% to 82% specificity in cross-validation and 80%/75% in testing. In validation, the model predicted progression to ophthalmopathy a median of approximately 6.6 months before onset, with 65% to 71% sensitivity and about 72% specificity. A discovery cohort of approximately 97 patients, about 44 with Graves' ophthalmopathy and approximately 57 with stable Graves' hyperthyroidism, was used to find distinguishing TCR V-J signatures. Prospective prediction of ophthalmopathy was tested in an independent validation cohort consisting of fewer than 20 hyperthyroidism patients and some 15 patients who later progressed to ophthalmopathy. The 95 to 100 discovery patients were randomly split 7:3 into training and test sets. In about 6 Graves' hyperthyroidism patients, the study also compared T-cell repertoires from thyroid tissue with T-cell repertoires from blood. Once sampling was done, hyperthyroidism patients were given methimazole at a starting dose of 30 mg daily, whereas ophthalmopathy patients were given high-dose intravenous methylprednisolone. A second multiplex PCR round built the libraries, followed by size selection and purification. Sequencing of the libraries was done on an Illumina HiSeq2000 using paired-end 100 bp reads. SOAPnuke was used to process the raw data, with reads discarded if the reads contained adapters or uncalled bases, had a mean Phred below 15, or lacked an exact constant-primer or identifier match. High-quality paired reads were merged using COPE v1.2.5, and each unique nucleotide sequence was defined as a clonotype. MiTCR v1.1 was used to align the clonotypes against IMGT TRBV, TRBD and TRBJ reference segments. The analysis included only V-J combinations with a frequency above 0.0001, which together covered 99.2% of the repertoires. The TCS score was defined as F50 (clonal expansion) divided by E x V (chaos), with BLOSUM62-based TCRdist calculated between CDR3 peptides within each V-J. Welch's t-statistics and random forest reduced around 550 V-J features to 13, which were used in a naive Bayes classifier (R e1071). Sample size was not statistically predetermined, and investigators were not blinded to group allocation. The paper describes TCR Vbeta CDR3 sequencing of some 130 peripheral blood samples, made up of about 40 ophthalmopathy patients, roughly 80 hyperthyroidism patients and around 17 progressor patients.

The receptor comes from a young woman with Graves disease. Donor details come from another sample of the same person, matched by shared clones. The specimen was peripheral blood mononuclear cells (PBMCs), collected at new diagnosis, from a patient treated with antithyroid drugs.

This receptor has the CDR3 CASSPSKSSGNTIYF. The DNA is as follows: TGTGCCAGCAGCCCGTCGAAGAGCTCTGGAAACACCATATATTTT. The rearrangement combines TRBV3-1 with TRBJ1-3, with an unclear D gene assignment. Reading the germline V gene (reference sequence) gives CDR1 LGHDT and CDR2 YNNKEL. Trimming at the junction amounts to 4 bases on V and 0 bases on J, and the germline ends lie 10 bases apart. Reading from cysteine to phenylalanine, the CDR3 counts 15 amino acids. Only the CDR3 portion is preserved as DNA: 45 bases, with reading frame beginning at the first base. Outside the CDR3, residues come from the reference TRBV3-1 and TRBJ1-3 proteins, so the full variable domain is: DTAVSQTPKYLVTQMGNDKSIKCEQNLGHDTMYWYKQDSKKFLKIMFSYNNKELIINETVPNRFSPKSPDKAHLNLHINSLELGDSAVYFCASSPSKSSGNTIYFGEGSWLTVV.